The present T cell receptor (beta chain) was sequenced within a study of blood T cells in healthy people across ages. Across the study: The capture of about one barcoded beta molecule per two T cells was achieved by template switching.

Study conclusions and caveats: A roughly linear fall in TCR beta diversity per million T cells was seen with increasing age.

For the second PCR, which ran for about 6 to 11 cycles, a sample-barcoded 5' primer and a J-beta primer mix were used. In TCRdb, the 5' RACE reads were re-called with MiXCR into one record per CDR3 protein. Counted here are 720,000 or so distinct CDR3 sequences, less than 45% occurring once; the ten biggest clones make up about 32%. A word on this clonotype: Antigen: not known.

Sequencing was performed on blood. The TCR sequence derives from a man aged 80 or over in good health.

For the CDR3, the DNA is TGTGCCAGCAGTCGACCAACTAGCGGGAGATACGAGCAGTACTTC. It encodes CASSRPTSGRYEQYF. The rearrangement links TRBV6-2 or TRBV6-3 to TRBJ2-7; 11 nucleotides line up with TRBD2. Germline V CDR1 and CDR2: MNHEY, SVGEGT. V lost 5 bases to trimming and J lost 4 bases; unmatched junction nucleotides: 7. The CDR3 totals 15 residues.